This TCR beta chain was sequenced in a study of CD8+ T cells in alopecia areata. General study findings and limits: Among patients, TCR sharing was less clear than in mice, a difference possibly due in part to HLA diversity in the patient population. Under tofacitinib, numerous expanded lesional clonotypes remained detectable in scalp and blood.

To note about this clone: The target antigen is unknown.

Germline CDR1 reads SGHAT; CDR2 reads FQNNGV. V lost 4 bases and J 4 bases, leaving 7 bases between the germline ends. This CDR3 region has 13 residues. Treatment reported: oral pan-JAK inhibitor, 5-10 mg twice daily. The investigators collected lesional scalp punch biopsies and peripheral blood from alopecia areata patients. RNA was isolated and reverse transcribed to cDNA, the sequencing template. This table comes from immunoSEQ multiplex PCR, and its TCRdb copy is limited to in-frame clones, with some not included. The sample records 150,000 or so clones, 85% to 90% being singletons. The V call is TRBV11-2, the J call TRBJ2-2; D gene uncertain. This receptor was taken from a human donor with alopecia areata. The sequenced sample was CD8+ T cells sorted from blood, obtained at week 4, from a patient treated with tofacitinib. The CDR3: CASSSVLTGELFF. The CDR3 DNA reads as TGTGCCAGCAGCTCCGTACTCACCGGGGAGCTGTTTTTT.